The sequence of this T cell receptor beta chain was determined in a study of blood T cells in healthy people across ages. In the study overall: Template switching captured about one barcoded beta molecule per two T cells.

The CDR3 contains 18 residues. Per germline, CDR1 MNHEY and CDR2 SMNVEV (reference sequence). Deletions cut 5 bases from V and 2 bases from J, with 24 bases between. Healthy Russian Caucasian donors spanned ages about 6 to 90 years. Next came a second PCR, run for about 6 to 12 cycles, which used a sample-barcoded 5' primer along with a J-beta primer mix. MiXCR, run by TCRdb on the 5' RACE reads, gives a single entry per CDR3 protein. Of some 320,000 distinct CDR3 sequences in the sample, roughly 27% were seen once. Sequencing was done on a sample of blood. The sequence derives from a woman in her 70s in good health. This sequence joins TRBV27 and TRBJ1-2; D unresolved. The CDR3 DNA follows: TGTGCCAGCAGTACCGCACCGGGCAGCCCGAAATACAACTATGGCTACACCTTC. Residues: CASSTAPGSPKYNYGYTF.